This TCR beta chain was identified during a study of cytomegalovirus exposure and HLA in healthy donors. Findings of the study overall: Overall, approximately 150 TCR beta chains were annotated as cytomegalovirus-associated. Common viral pathogens seemed to be connected with several of the most significant clusters, according to a later analysis.

The PCR used 60 Vbeta and 13 Jbeta primers. Profiling relied on immunoSEQ multiplex PCR, and the TCRdb table lists in-frame clones only, not all of them. The sample records about 130,000 clones, 75% to 85% being singletons. To note about this clone: The antigen remains undetermined.

Sequencing input: PBMCs. This TCR was sampled from a man aged 35-49 years in good health and CMV-seronegative.

The CDR3 DNA is TGTGCCAGCAGACTTTCCTTGACTAGCGGGAGGGCAGTCAAAACAGATACGCAGTATTTT. Amino acid sequence: CASRLSLTSGRAVKTDTQYF. This rearrangement joins TRBV9 to TRBJ2-3, with 14 bases that match TRBD2. The CDR3 is made up of 20 amino acids. V gave up 5 bases and J gave up 3 bases; unmatched junction bases: 17. Germline-derived CDR1 and CDR2 are SGDLS and YYNGEE.